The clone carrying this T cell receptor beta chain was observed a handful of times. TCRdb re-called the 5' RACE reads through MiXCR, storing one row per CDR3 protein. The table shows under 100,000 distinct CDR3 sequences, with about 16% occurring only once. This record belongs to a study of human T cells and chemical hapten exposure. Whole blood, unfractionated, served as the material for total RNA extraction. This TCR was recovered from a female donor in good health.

The CDR3 sequence: CSANRDQGEQYF. In DNA, the CDR3 is TGCAGCGCTAACAGGGACCAAGGCGAGCAGTACTTC. The V call is TRBV29-1, the J call TRBJ2-7; perhaps TRBD1 as D (6 bases). V was pared by 7 bases and J by 6 bases, with 16 bases between. The V gene's germline CDR1 is SQVTM and CDR2 ANQGSEA. CDR3 length: 12 amino acids.